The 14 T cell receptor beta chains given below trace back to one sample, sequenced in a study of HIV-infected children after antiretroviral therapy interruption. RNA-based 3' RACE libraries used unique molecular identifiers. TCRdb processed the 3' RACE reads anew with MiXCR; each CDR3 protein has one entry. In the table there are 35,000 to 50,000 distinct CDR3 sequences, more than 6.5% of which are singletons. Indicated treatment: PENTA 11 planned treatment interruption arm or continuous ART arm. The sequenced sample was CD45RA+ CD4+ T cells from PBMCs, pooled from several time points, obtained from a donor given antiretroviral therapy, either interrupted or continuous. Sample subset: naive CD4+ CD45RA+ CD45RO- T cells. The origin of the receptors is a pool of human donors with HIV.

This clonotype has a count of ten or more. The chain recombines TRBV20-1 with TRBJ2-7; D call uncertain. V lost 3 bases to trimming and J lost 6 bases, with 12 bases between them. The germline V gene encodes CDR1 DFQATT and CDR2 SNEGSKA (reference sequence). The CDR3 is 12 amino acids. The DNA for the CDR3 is TGCAGTGCTAGCTCGGGTCTTGGCGAGCAGTACTTC. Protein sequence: CSASSGLGEQYF.

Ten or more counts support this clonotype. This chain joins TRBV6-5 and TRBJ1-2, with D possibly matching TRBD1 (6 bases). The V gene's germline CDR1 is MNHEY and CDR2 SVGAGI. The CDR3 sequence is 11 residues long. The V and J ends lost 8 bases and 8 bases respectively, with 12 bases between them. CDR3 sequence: CASSGVGGYTF. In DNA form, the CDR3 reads TGTGCCAGCTCAGGGGTCGGCGGCTACACCTTC.

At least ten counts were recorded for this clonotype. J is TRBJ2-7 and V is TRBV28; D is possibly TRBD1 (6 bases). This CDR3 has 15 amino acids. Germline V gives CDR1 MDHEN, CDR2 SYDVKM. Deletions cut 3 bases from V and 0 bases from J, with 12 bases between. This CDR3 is CASSFWQGISYEQYF. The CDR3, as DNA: TGTGCCAGCAGTTTCTGGCAGGGGATCTCCTACGAGCAGTACTTC.

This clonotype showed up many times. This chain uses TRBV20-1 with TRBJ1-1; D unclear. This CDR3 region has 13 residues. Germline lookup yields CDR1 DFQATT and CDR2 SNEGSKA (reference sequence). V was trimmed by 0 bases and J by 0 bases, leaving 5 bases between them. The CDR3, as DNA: TGCAGTGCTAGAGAGGATCTGAACACTGAAGCTTTCTTT. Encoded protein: CSAREDLNTEAFF.

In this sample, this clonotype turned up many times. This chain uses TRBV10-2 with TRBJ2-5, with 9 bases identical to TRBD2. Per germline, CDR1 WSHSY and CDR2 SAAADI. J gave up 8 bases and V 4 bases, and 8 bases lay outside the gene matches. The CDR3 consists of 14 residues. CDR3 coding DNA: TGCGCCAGCAGTGGGAATAGCGGGAGAGGAACCCAGTACTTC. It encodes CASSGNSGRGTQYF.

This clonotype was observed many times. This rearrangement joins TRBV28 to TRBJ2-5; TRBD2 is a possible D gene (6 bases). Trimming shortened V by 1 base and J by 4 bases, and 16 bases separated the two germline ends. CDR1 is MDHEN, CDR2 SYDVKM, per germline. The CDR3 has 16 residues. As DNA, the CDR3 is TGTGCCAGCAGTTTATTAGGCGGGGTGAGAAGAGAGACCCAGTACTTC. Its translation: CASSLLGGVRRETQYF. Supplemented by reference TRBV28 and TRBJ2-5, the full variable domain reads DVKVTQSSRYLVKRTGEKVFLECVQDMDHENMFWYRQDPGLGLRLIYFSYDVKMKEKGDIPEGYSVSREKKERFSLILESASTNQTSMYLCASSLLGGVRRETQYFGPGTRLLVL.

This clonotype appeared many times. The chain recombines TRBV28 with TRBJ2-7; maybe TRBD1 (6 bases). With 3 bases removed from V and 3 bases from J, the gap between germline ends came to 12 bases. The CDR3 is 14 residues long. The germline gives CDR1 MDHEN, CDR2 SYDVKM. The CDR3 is CASSFGDTNYEQYF. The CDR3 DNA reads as TGTGCCAGCAGTTTCGGGGACACCAACTACGAGCAGTACTTC.

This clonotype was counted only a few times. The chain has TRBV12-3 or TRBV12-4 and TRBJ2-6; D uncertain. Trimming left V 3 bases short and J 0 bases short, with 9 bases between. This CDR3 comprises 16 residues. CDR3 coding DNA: TGTGCCAGCAGTTTCTTGAATCTCTCTGGGGCCAACGTCCTGACTTTC. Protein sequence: CASSFLNLSGANVLTF.

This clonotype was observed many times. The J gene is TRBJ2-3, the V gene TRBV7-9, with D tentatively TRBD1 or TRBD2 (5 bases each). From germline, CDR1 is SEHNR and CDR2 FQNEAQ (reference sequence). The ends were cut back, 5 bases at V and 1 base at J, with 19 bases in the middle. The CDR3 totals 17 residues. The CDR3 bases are TGTGCCAGCAGCCGAATAGGGACGGGAAGGGGCACAGATACGCAGTATTTT. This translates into CASSRIGTGRGTDTQYF.

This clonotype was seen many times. For the CDR3, the DNA is TGCAGCGTTGGGGCAGGGAGCGACTCACCCCTCCACTTT. This encodes CSVGAGSDSPLHF. V and J are TRBV29-1 and TRBJ1-6; TRBD1 is a possible D gene (5 bases). Looked up from germline, CDR1 is SQVTM and CDR2 is ANQGSEA. The CDR3 is made up of 13 amino acids. Trimming cost V 4 bases and J 10 bases, with 14 bases left between them. Supplemented by reference TRBV29-1 and TRBJ1-6, the full variable domain reads SAVISQKPSRDICQRGTSLTIQCQVDSQVTMMFWYRQQPGQSLTLIATANQGSEATYESGFVIDKFPISRPNLTFSTLTVSNMSPEDSSIYLCSVGAGSDSPLHFGNGTRLTVT.

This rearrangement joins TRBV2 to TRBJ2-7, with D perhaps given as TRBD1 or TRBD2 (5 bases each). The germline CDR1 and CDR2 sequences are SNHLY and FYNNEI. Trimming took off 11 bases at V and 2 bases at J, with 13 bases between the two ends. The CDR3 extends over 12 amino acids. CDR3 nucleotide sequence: TGTGCCTCCCGGACGGGACCCTACGAGCAGTACTTC. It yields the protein CASRTGPYEQYF.

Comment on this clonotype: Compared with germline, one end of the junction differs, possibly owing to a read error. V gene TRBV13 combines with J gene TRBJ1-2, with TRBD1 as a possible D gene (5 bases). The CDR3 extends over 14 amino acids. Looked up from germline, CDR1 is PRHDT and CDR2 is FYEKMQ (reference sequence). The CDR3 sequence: CAVSGNNYAQGLTF. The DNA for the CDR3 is TGCGCAGTCAGTGGAAATAACTATGCCCAGGGATTAACCTTC.

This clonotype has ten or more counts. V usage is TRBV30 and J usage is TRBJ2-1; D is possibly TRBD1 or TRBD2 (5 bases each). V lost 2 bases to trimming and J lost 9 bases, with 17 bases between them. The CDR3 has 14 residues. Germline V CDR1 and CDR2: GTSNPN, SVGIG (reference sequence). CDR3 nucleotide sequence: TGTGCCTGGAGTATACTGGGGGTCTATGCTGAGCAGTTCTTC. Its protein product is CAWSILGVYAEQFF. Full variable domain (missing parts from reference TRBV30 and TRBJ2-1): SQTIHQWPATLVQPVGSPLSLECTVEGTSNPNLYWYRQAAGRGLQLLFYSVGIGQISSEVPQNLSASRPQDRQFILSSKKLLLSDSGFYLCAWSILGVYAEQFFGPGTRLTVL.

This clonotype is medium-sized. The chain's CDR3 is CASSLEGTSYEQYF. The CDR3 region has the DNA TGTGCCAGCAGCTTAGAGGGGACCTCCTATGAACAGTACTTC. The chain links TRBV2 to TRBJ2-7, with D tentatively TRBD1 or TRBD2 (5 bases each). The V gene's germline CDR1 is SNHLY and CDR2 FYNNEI. This CDR3 has 14 residues. V lost 6 bases and J 10 bases, leaving 22 bases between the germline ends.